This T cell receptor (beta chain) was identified during a study of human T cells and chemical hapten exposure. Germline CDR1 is SGHTA and CDR2 is FQGNSA. CDR3 length equals 17 residues. V lost 1 base, J lost 9 bases, and 10 bases stayed unmatched. Time point indicated: healthy volunteer bleed at 2 weeks. Unseparated into fractions, whole blood served as the source from which total RNA was extracted. This clonotype came up a few times. TCRdb independently ran MiXCR on the RACE reads; one entry per CDR3 protein. The table shows 75,000 to 100,000 distinct CDR3 sequences, with about 10% occurring only once.

The gene calls are TRBV7-2 and TRBJ1-6; TRBD1 agrees at 9 bases. The sequenced sample consisted of whole blood. This TCR was sampled from a female donor in good health. Some clones in this sample may be carry-over from other donors' samples. CDR3 amino acids: CASSLVSGQGGSSPLHF. CDR3 in DNA: TGTGCCAGCAGCTTAGTATCGGGACAGGGTGGATCTTCACCCCTCCACTTT.